The rows below give T cell receptor beta chains drawn from one sample of a study of blood T cell repertoires in COVID-19. The repertoire was sequenced with immunoSEQ multiplex PCR; TCRdb's copy has only in-frame clones and lacks some. In the table there are about 150,000 clones, roughly 72% of which are singletons. Sequenced input: peripheral blood. All receptors derive from a woman aged 80 or over with acute or convalescent COVID-19. Each CDR3 is given with its conserved first and last residue. D genes are given only for firm matches. Clone size, where shown, is once, few, many, or a class for clones that have expanded.

size	V	J	D	DNA	CDR3
once	TRBV12-3/TRBV12-4	TRBJ2-5	.	TGTGCCAGCAGTTGGTCCGGAGGCGAGACCCAGTACTTC	CASSWSGGETQYF
once	TRBV5-6	TRBJ1-2	TRBD1	TGTGCCAGCAGCTTGACAGGGGGTTTCACCTTC	CASSLTGGFTF
.	TRBV29-1	TRBJ2-2	TRBD1	TGCAGCGGTGGACAGGGGACTGGGGAGCTGTTTTTT	CSGGQGTGELFF
.	TRBV18	TRBJ1-5	TRBD1	TGTGCCAGCTCACGGGACAGGCGCGAGCAGCCCCAGCATTTT	CASSRDRREQPQHF
.	TRBV7-2	TRBJ2-5	.	TGTGCCAGCAGCAAACCCCAGGGTGTCGAGACCCAGTACTTC	CASSKPQGVETQYF
once	TRBV5-6	TRBJ2-7	TRBD2	TGTGCCAGCAGCTGGGGACTAGCGGGGGGGATTTCCTACGAGCAGTACTTC	CASSWGLAGGISYEQYF
.	TRBV2	TRBJ2-7	TRBD1	TGTGCCAGCAGGGTGACAGGGGGGGAGCAGTACTTC	CASRVTGGEQYF
.	TRBV2	TRBJ2-5	TRBD2	TGTGCCAGCAGTGAAAAGAGCGGGGGGGAAGAGACCCAGTACTTC	CASSEKSGGEETQYF
.	TRBV6-1	TRBJ1-1	TRBD1	TGTGCCAGCAGTGAAGCAATGGGGACAGGGGGGCCTCGAGCTTTCTTT	CASSEAMGTGGPRAFF
.	TRBV4-1	TRBJ1-5	.	TGCGCCAGCAGCCAAGGTTGGTCAGATAGCAATCAGCCCCAGCATTTT	CASSQGWSDSNQPQHF
few	TRBV19	TRBJ2-3	.	TGTGCCAGTAGTATCCCCTTTCGGGATACGCAGTATTTT	CASSIPFRDTQYF
.	TRBV11-2	TRBJ2-1	TRBD2	TGTGCCAGCAGCCCGACACCCCTAGCGGGGCATTTCCCCAATGAGCAGTTCTTC	CASSPTPLAGHFPNEQFF
.	TRBV18	TRBJ2-2	.	TGTGCCAGCTCACCGGAGGTCCTTGGGGACACCGGGGAGCTGTTTTTT	CASSPEVLGDTGELFF
once	TRBV2	TRBJ1-6	.	TGTGCCAGCAGGATCCGGGACAACAATTCACCCCTCCACTTT	CASRIRDNNSPLHF
.	TRBV7-2	TRBJ2-3	TRBD2	TGTGCCAGCAGCTTAGTGAGTAGCGGGGGTCAGGGAGATACGCAGTATTTT	CASSLVSSGGQGDTQYF
.	TRBV5-1	TRBJ1-2	TRBD1	TGCGCCAGCAGCTTGGGAAGGGGGCTGGGCTATGGCTACACCTTC	CASSLGRGLGYGYTF
.	TRBV18	TRBJ2-7	.	TGTGCCAGCTCACCAACAGGATACGAGCAGTACTTC	CASSPTGYEQYF
.	TRBV7-8	TRBJ2-1	TRBD2	TGTGCCAGCAGCCCACCGTCGAGCGGGAGGTCCTACAATGAGCAGTTCTTC	CASSPPSSGRSYNEQFF
few	TRBV12-3/TRBV12-4	TRBJ1-6	.	TGTGCCAGCGCCCTCGGAGGGAATTCACCCCTCCACTTT	CASALGGNSPLHF
.	TRBV7-2	TRBJ1-2	.	TGTGCCAGCAGCTTAGGGATTGGAGGACAGAACTATGGCTACACCTTC	CASSLGIGGQNYGYTF
.	TRBV25-1	TRBJ1-1	.	TGTGCCAGCACCAGGGGCACTGAAGCTTTCTTT	CASTRGTEAFF
once	TRBV30	TRBJ1-3	.	TGTGCCTGGAGTTCGGCAGGGGTAGGAAACACCATATATTTT	CAWSSAGVGNTIYF
once	TRBV15	TRBJ2-3	TRBD2	TGTGCCACCAGCGTATCTAGCGGGGCGGGATGGGCAGATACGCAGTATTTT	CATSVSSGAGWADTQYF
.	TRBV6-6	TRBJ1-1	.	TGTGCCAGCAGTTACCATCCTAATGATGCTAGTGAAGCTTTCTTT	CASSYHPNDASEAFF
.	TRBV3-1/TRBV3-2	TRBJ2-3	TRBD2	TGTGCCAGCAGCCAACGGACTAGCGGGTTTGAGTATACGCAGTATTTT	CASSQRTSGFEYTQYF
few	TRBV5-8	TRBJ2-3	TRBD1	TGTGCCAGCAGCTTTCTCCCCCTTGGACAGGGGAGCACAGATACGCAGTATTTT	CASSFLPLGQGSTDTQYF
.	TRBV6-5	TRBJ2-7	.	TGTGCCAGCAGTTTAGCGGTTAGCAGTATCTACGAGCAGTACTTC	CASSLAVSSIYEQYF
.	TRBV5-1	TRBJ2-1	TRBD1	TGCGCCAGCAATCTTACACCCGGGACAGGGCAGCGAAATGAGCAGTTCTTC	CASNLTPGTGQRNEQFF
once	TRBV27	TRBJ1-4	.	TGTGCCAGCACTCCGCAGGGTGGTGAAAAACTGTTTTTT	CASTPQGGEKLFF
.	TRBV13	TRBJ1-1	.	TGTGCCAGCAGCTTAGGGGACTATGAAGCTTTCTTT	CASSLGDYEAFF
.	TRBV6-6	TRBJ1-4	.	TGTGCCAGCAAAATCGGGGGAACTATCGAAAAACTGTTTTTT	CASKIGGTIEKLFF
.	TRBV19	TRBJ1-6	TRBD1	TGTGCCAGTAGTATCCACCGAATAGACAGGGGAAATTCACCCCTCCACTTT	CASSIHRIDRGNSPLHF